These 14 T cell receptor beta chains originate from one sample sequenced in a study of regulatory T cells in long-lasting Graves disease. Documented time point: newly diagnosed GD, antithyroid drugs for less than 3 months. PBMCs provided the RNA from which the TCR library was made. Arm-PCR with iRepertoire HTBI primers amplified the CDR3 regions for these TCR beta libraries. MiXCR was run by TCRdb on the multiplex PCR reads, yielding one entry per CDR3 protein. The repertoire holds some 340,000 distinct CDR3 sequences, with about 11% as singletons. These sequences were also reported in another study, on T cells in Graves' hyperthyroidism and ophthalmopathy.

The sample consisted of peripheral blood mononuclear cells (PBMCs), taken at new diagnosis, from a patient treated with antithyroid drugs. These receptor sequences come from a young woman with Graves disease.

This clonotype was detected many times. The chain carries TRBV7-3 and TRBJ1-2, with TRBD1 as a possible D gene (5 bases). Germline V gives CDR1 SGHTA, CDR2 FQGTGA. V was trimmed by 3 bases and J by 0 bases, leaving 11 bases between them. The CDR3 contains 15 residues. The CDR3 DNA reads TGTGCCAGCAGCTTGTTCGTAGGGGCTAACTATGGCTACACCTTC. This sequence encodes CASSLFVGANYGYTF. The full variable domain, completed using reference TRBV7-3 and TRBJ1-2, is GAGVSQTPSNKVTEKGKYVELRCDPISGHTALYWYRQSLGQGPEFLIYFQGTGAADDSGLPNDRFFAVRPEGSVSTLKIQRTERGDSAVYLCASSLFVGANYGYTFGSGTRLTVV.

This clonotype occurred many times. This sequence joins TRBV7-8 and TRBJ2-1; D may correspond to TRBD1 or TRBD2 (5 bases each). This CDR3 has 16 residues. V lost 4 bases, J lost 3 bases, and 16 bases lay in between. Germline CDR1 reads SGHVS; CDR2 reads FQNEAQ. CDR3: CASSSGGAENYNEQFF. In DNA form, the CDR3 reads TGTGCCAGCAGCTCTGGGGGAGCTGAGAACTACAATGAGCAGTTCTTC. Full variable domain (outside the CDR3, taken from reference TRBV7-8 and TRBJ2-1): GAGVSQSPRYKVAKRGQDVALRCDPISGHVSLFWYQQALGQGPEFLTYFQNEAQLDKSGLPSDRFFAERPEGSVSTLKIQRTQQEDSAVYLCASSSGGAENYNEQFFGPGTRLTVL.

This clonotype was found many times. The chain joins TRBV27 to TRBJ1-4; possibly TRBD1 for D (6 bases). The V end lost 10 bases, the J end lost 10 bases, and 19 bases lay between the germline ends. Germline V CDR1 and CDR2: MNHEY, SMNVEV (reference sequence). The CDR3 contains 13 residues. CDR3 region: CATRWGARGKLFF. CDR3 in DNA: TGTGCCACCCGGTGGGGGGCGCGGGGAAAACTGTTTTTT.

This clonotype occurred many times. The genes are TRBV6-1 and TRBJ1-5, with TRBD1 matching 9 bases. V was pared by 5 bases and J by 7 bases, with 6 bases of the junction left unmatched. CDR1 MNHNS and CDR2 SASEGT come from the germline V gene. This CDR3 has 14 residues. CDR3 protein: CASSTGGGGQPQHF. The CDR3 DNA is TGTGCCAGCAGTACAGGGGGCGGCGGCCAGCCCCAGCATTTT.

This clonotype was seen many times. The chain is built from TRBV12-3 or TRBV12-4 and TRBJ1-2; D gene uncertain. V lost 1 base and J lost 1, with 10 bases in between. This CDR3 is built from 15 residues. In DNA, the CDR3 is TGTGCCAGCAGTTTAGGACCTCGCCTTAACTATGGCTACACCTTC. It translates to CASSLGPRLNYGYTF.

This clonotype was seen repeatedly, ten times or more. The chain employs TRBV28 and TRBJ2-2; 7 nucleotides align to TRBD2. The CDR3 spans 15 residues. Germline V gene lookup returns CDR1 MDHEN and CDR2 SYDVKM. V was pared by 8 bases and J by 5 bases, with 11 bases of the junction left unmatched. DNA for the CDR3: TGTGCCAGCCAAAATGCGGGAGAAGTGACCGGGGAGCTGTTTTTT. Translated, it gives CASQNAGEVTGELFF.

In this sample, this clonotype turned up many times. This chain uses TRBV6-2 or TRBV6-3 with TRBJ2-5; D is unclear. CDR1 and CDR2 (germline): MNHEY, SVGEGT. The CDR3 contains 13 residues. Trimming took 10 bases from V and 3 from J, leaving 15 bases between them. The CDR3 DNA follows: TGTGCCATACAACCCGACCAGGAAGAGACCCAGTACTTC. Amino acid sequence: CAIQPDQEETQYF.

As DNA, the CDR3 is TGTGCCAGCAGAGGCGGACAATATGATAGCAATCAGCCCCAGCATTTT. Encoded protein: CASRGGQYDSNQPQHF. The chain joins TRBV6-1 to TRBJ1-5, with D maybe TRBD1 (5 bases). Between the trimmed V and J ends, which lost 6 bases and 0 bases, there was a span of 15 bases. The CDR3 runs to 16 residues. Germline V gene sequence: CDR1 MNHNS, CDR2 SASEGT.

This chain connects TRBV7-2 to TRBJ1-1; maybe TRBD1 (6 bases). Trimming pared 2 bases from V and 1 base from J, leaving 11 bases between. This CDR3 spans 15 amino acids. From germline, CDR1 is SGHTA and CDR2 FQGNSA. The CDR3 region has the DNA TGTGCCAGCAGCTTAATTACAGGGTCGAACACTGAAGCTTTCTTT. Its protein is CASSLITGSNTEAFF. The full variable domain, completed using reference TRBV7-2 and TRBJ1-1, is GAGVSQSPSNKVTEKGKDVELRCDPISGHTALYWYRQSLGQGLEFLIYFQGNSAPDKSGLPSDRFSAERTGGSVSTLTIQRTQQEDSAVYLCASSLITGSNTEAFFGQGTRLTVV.

The chain recombines TRBV6-1 with TRBJ2-3, with D possibly being TRBD2 (6 bases). V was pared by 5 bases and J by 4 bases, with 19 bases between. Germline V gene lookup returns CDR1 MNHNS and CDR2 SASEGT. The CDR3 runs to 16 residues. CDR3 in DNA: TGTGCCAGCAGTCCCGGCGCGGAGGGGCGGGCAGATACGCAGTATTTT. Encoded protein: CASSPGAEGRADTQYF.

This clonotype appeared many times. A junction boundary mismatches the germline segment, possibly from a read error. The J gene is TRBJ1-2, the V gene TRBV5-1, with D unresolved. The CDR3 covers 15 residues. Germline lookup yields CDR1 SGHRS and CDR2 YFSETQ. CDR3 DNA: TGTGCCAGCAGCTTGGGGAGCAACCCCCTCTATGGCTACACCTTC. Residues: CASSLGSNPLYGYTF.

In its sample, this clonotype was seen many times. The J gene is TRBJ1-1, the V gene TRBV10-3; D is unclear. The V gene lost 10 bases and the J gene lost 3 bases, with 9 bases spanning the gap. Germline CDR1 ENHRY, CDR2 SYGVKD. This CDR3 contains 11 residues. CDR3 DNA: TGTGCCACAATTGGGGACACTGAAGCTTTCTTT. Protein product: CATIGDTEAFF.

Many counts were recorded for this clonotype. The chain couples TRBV11-2 to TRBJ2-7, with TRBD2 matching over 11 bases. V trimming: 5 bases; J trimming: 3 bases; junction bases outside the gene matches: 12. Germline V lookup: CDR1 SGHAT, CDR2 FQNNGV. This CDR3 comprises 17 residues. CDR3 amino acids: CASSLTKGLAAYYEQYF. CDR3 DNA sequence: TGTGCCAGCAGCCTCACAAAGGGACTAGCGGCTTACTACGAGCAGTACTTC.

The table lists this clonotype with many counts. The J gene is TRBJ2-7, the V gene TRBV6-1, with 7 bases aligning to TRBD2. The CDR3 has 14 residues. V lost 5 bases to trimming and J lost 2 bases; unmatched junction nucleotides: 6. The germline gives CDR1 MNHNS, CDR2 SASEGT. The CDR3 loop reads CASSPSGLAYEQYV. CDR3 DNA sequence: TGTGCCAGCAGTCCATCAGGACTAGCCTACGAGCAGTACGTC.